What follows describes a single TCR beta chain. Its antigen is unknown. The data are from a study of persistence of HIV-infected CD4 T cells. Study as a whole: Donors had been on suppressive ART for a median of 8 years. Study-wide findings and caveats: Rare CMV-responding cells carrying HIV-1 proviruses were not analyzed separately for TCR.

The stimulus was lysate of CMV-infected fibroblasts, roughly 10 ug/mL. Memory cells lacking CD40L and CD69 with high CD45RO were sorted. This was the immunoSEQ version 4 assay in survey mode. Here immunoSEQ multiplex PCR was the method, and the copy in TCRdb shows in-frame clones only, minus some. The sample consists of tens of thousands of clones, 82% of them appearing once. The clonotype comes from an adult woman with HIV who was CMV-seropositive. The specimen was CD4+ T cells sorted from PBMCs after approximately 20-hour stimulation, collected from a patient who received antiretroviral therapy.

The CDR3, as DNA: TGCGCCAGCAGTGAGTCGTACACAGGGTTACAGTTCTTC. Translating it yields CASSESYTGLQFF. This chain uses TRBV10-2 with TRBJ2-1, with D tentatively TRBD1 (6 bases). CDR1 is WSHSY and CDR2 is SAAADI in the germline V gene. V lost 0 bases and J 13 bases, leaving 13 bases between the germline ends. This CDR3 has 13 residues.